This note documents a single T cell receptor (beta chain) sequence. It may be a read error: a sequence one base away is much more abundant. Trimming removed 8 bases at V and 3 bases at J, with 10 bases between. This CDR3 region has 13 residues. CDR1 and CDR2 (germline): SGHAT, FQDESV (reference sequence). A modified ARM-PCR protocol with three rounds of nested PCR amplified TCRbeta. MiXCR, run by TCRdb on the multiplex PCR reads, gives a single entry per CDR3 protein. The data hold more than 95,000 distinct CDR3 sequences, with roughly 64% observed a single time. This entry comes from a study of tumor and adjacent non-tumor tissue in lung cancer. RNA was extracted from bulk tissue without any cell sorting.

The rearrangement links TRBV11-1 to TRBJ2-2; D not certain. Input material: lung tumor tissue. This receptor was obtained from a man aged 30-40 years with non-small cell lung cancer. For the CDR3, the DNA is TGTGCCAGCGGCCTCGAGTACACCGGGGAGCTGTTTTTT. Its protein is CASGLEYTGELFF.